The 9 T cell receptor beta chains reported below all come from one sample, sequenced in a study of blood T cell repertoires in COVID-19. TCRdb's copy holds only in-frame clones and misses some; the assay was immunoSEQ multiplex PCR. The table shows about 300,000 clones, with about 89% occurring only once. Sequenced sample: peripheral blood. These receptor sequences come from a woman aged 35 to 49 who had recovered from COVID-19.

A remark on this clone: One junction end disagrees with the germline gene, perhaps due to a read error. CDR3 loop: CASSLDRGDGYTF. The CDR3 bases are TGTGCCAGCAGCTTAGACAGGGGGGATGGCTACACCTTC. The rearrangement links TRBV12-3 or TRBV12-4 to TRBJ1-2; the match to TRBD1 covers 9 bases. The CDR3 consists of 13 residues.

Written as DNA, the CDR3 is TGTGCCAGCAGTCCTACAGGGCCCGGGAGCAATCAGCCCCAGCATTTT. Its translation: CASSPTGPGSNQPQHF. The chain couples TRBV7-8 to TRBJ1-5, with TRBD1 as a possible D gene (6 bases). CDR3 length equals 16 residues. V lost 6 bases, J lost 1 base, and 16 bases lay in between. Looked up from germline, CDR1 is SGHVS and CDR2 is FQNEAQ.

This clone was detected once. The chain combines TRBV7-2 with TRBJ1-1, with D possibly TRBD1 on 6 matching bases. This CDR3 is 14 amino acids long. CDR1 and CDR2 from the germline V gene are SGHTA and FQGNSA. Trimming stripped 7 bases from V and 5 bases from J, with 17 bases between. The CDR3 DNA reads TGTGCCAGCACTTGGGGGCCGGGGGGGACTGAAGCTTTCTTT. This translates into CASTWGPGGTEAFF.

In its sample, this clone was seen once. The CDR3 nucleotides read TGTGCCAGCAGTCTTAAGGACGGGATTTATGGCTACACCTTC. Its protein product is CASSLKDGIYGYTF. This rearrangement joins TRBV6-5 to TRBJ1-2; no clear D. V dropped 5 bases and J dropped 5 bases, with 15 bases sitting between them. Germline CDR1 is MNHEY and CDR2 is SVGAGI. The CDR3 runs to 14 residues.

This sequence joins TRBV12-5 and TRBJ1-1, with D possibly matching TRBD1 (6 bases). Between the trimmed V and J ends, which lost 2 bases and 2 bases, there was a span of 12 bases. There are 15 residues in the CDR3. CDR1 LGHNT and CDR2 FRNRAP come from the germline V gene. The CDR3 DNA reads TGTGCTAGTGGTTTGCTCCTAGGGGGTAACACTGAAGCTTTCTTT. Its translation: CASGLLLGGNTEAFF.

This clone occurred once. The rearrangement links TRBV9 to TRBJ2-7; 8 positions agree with TRBD1. The CDR3 has 14 amino acids. The junction had 2 bases not matched to a gene; V was cut back by 0 bases and J by 3 bases. In germline, CDR1 is SGDLS, CDR2 YYNGEE. Here the CDR3 DNA reads TGTGCCAGCAGCGTAGAACAGGGGGGCTACGAGCAGTACTTC. It encodes CASSVEQGGYEQYF.

V gene TRBV30 combines with J gene TRBJ1-2; 7 bases align to TRBD1. Germline V gene lookup returns CDR1 GTSNPN and CDR2 SVGIG (reference sequence). V trimming: 4 bases; J trimming: 2 bases; junction bases outside the gene matches: 1. The CDR3 loop spans 12 amino acids. As DNA, the CDR3 is TGTGCCTGGAAGACAGGGAACTATGGCTACACCTTC. Protein product: CAWKTGNYGYTF. Combining the CDR3 with reference TRBV30 and TRBJ1-2 gives the whole variable domain SQTIHQWPATLVQPVGSPLSLECTVEGTSNPNLYWYRQAAGRGLQLLFYSVGIGQISSEVPQNLSASRPQDRQFILSSKKLLLSDSGFYLCAWKTGNYGYTFGSGTRLTVV.

This clone came up once. The chain has TRBV2 and TRBJ2-2; no firm D call. CDR3 length equals 13 residues. Trimming removed 5 bases at V and 3 bases at J, with 7 bases between. Germline CDR1 and CDR2: SNHLY and FYNNEI. The CDR3 DNA is TGTGCCAGCAGTTACTTATACACCGGGGAGCTGTTTTTT. This gives the protein CASSYLYTGELFF.

The chain employs TRBV2 and TRBJ2-1; 10 bases line up with TRBD1. There are 16 residues in the CDR3. The V gene's germline CDR1 is SNHLY and CDR2 FYNNEI. Trimming took 6 bases from V and 6 from J; bases not matched to a gene: 11. The CDR3 region has the DNA TGTGCCAGCAGCCCCACCGGGACAGGGGTAGGCAATGAGCAGTTCTTC. Residues: CASSPTGTGVGNEQFF.